This T cell receptor beta chain came from a study of CD8 T cells in Susac syndrome. Study as a whole: Treatment at blood withdrawal was none, corticosteroids, or intravenous immunoglobulin alone in Susac syndrome patients.

The RNA, about 0.45 to 1 ug, was put through reverse transcription using random hexamers. Multiplex PCR with immunoSEQ amplified the TCR beta CDR3 across 54 Vbeta and 13 Jbeta. Via MiXCR, TCRdb re-called the immunoSEQ multiplex PCR reads, giving one row per CDR3 protein. The table lists some 190,000 distinct CDR3 sequences, about 94% of them singletons. V was trimmed by 4 bases and J by 0 bases, leaving 13 bases between them. This CDR3 has 15 residues. Germline CDR1 reads GTSNPN; CDR2 reads SVGIG (reference sequence). This sequence joins TRBV30 and TRBJ1-3; D unresolved. The receptor was isolated from a human donor with Susac syndrome. The sample consisted of CD4+ T cells from PBMCs. The CDR3 here is CAWNNLVSSGNTIYF. CDR3 bases: TGTGCCTGGAATAATTTAGTCAGCTCTGGAAACACCATATATTTT.